Listed below are T cell receptor beta chains from one sample, sequenced in a study of blood T cell repertoires in COVID-19. Assay used: immunoSEQ multiplex PCR; TCRdb lists only in-frame clones, some missing. The sample records around 140,000 clones, around 82% being singletons. The sequenced material came from peripheral blood. The receptors were sampled from a human donor with acute or convalescent COVID-19. The donor label of this sample is uncertain. CDR3s include the opening cysteine and the closing phenylalanine or tryptophan. A D gene is named only where the DNA matches it firmly. The size entry is marked missing in some rows and otherwise reads once, few, many or a size class.

clone_size j_call d_call v_call cdr3_aa cdr3_nt
. TRBJ2-2 . TRBV5-6 CASSLRRVRNTGELFF TGTGCCAGCAGCTTGCGCAGGGTCCGCAACACCGGGGAGCTGTTTTTT
. TRBJ2-7 . TRBV18 CASSLLSWEQYF TGTGCCAGCTCACTCCTTAGCTGGGAGCAGTACTTC
. TRBJ2-2 . TRBV6-6 CASKQVAELNTGELFF TGTGCCAGCAAACAGGTAGCAGAGTTGAACACCGGGGAGCTGTTTTTT
. TRBJ1-5 TRBD1 TRBV6-6 CASSLFGTGEPQPQHF TGTGCCAGCAGTCTTTTCGGGACAGGGGAACCCCAGCCCCAGCATTTT
. TRBJ1-6 . TRBV28 CASSLSATGRNSPLHF TGTGCCAGCAGTTTATCCGCGACAGGACGAAATTCACCCCTCCACTTT
few TRBJ1-6 . TRBV2 CASRREGEYNSPLHF TGTGCCAGCAGGCGTGAGGGGGAGTACAATTCACCCCTCCACTTT
. TRBJ1-5 . TRBV19 CASRTGTHSNQPQHF TGTGCCAGTAGGACAGGCACTCATAGCAATCAGCCCCAGCATTTT
. TRBJ2-1 . TRBV27 CARPRGSNEQFF TGTGCCCGCCCCCGGGGAAGCAATGAGCAGTTCTTC
. TRBJ2-5 TRBD2 TRBV10-3 CAISEMPSGAGETQYF TGTGCCATCAGTGAGATGCCCAGCGGGGCGGGGGAGACCCAGTACTTC
. TRBJ2-7 . TRBV4-2 CASSQGTGTPIYEQYF TGTGCCAGCAGCCAGGGCACCGGGACTCCCATCTACGAGCAGTACTTC